One and the same sample provided the 7 T cell receptor beta chains below, sequenced in a study of shared clonotypes between healthy human individuals. Generated by immunoSEQ multiplex PCR, the TCRdb table keeps only in-frame clones and is missing some. The sample consists of more than 150,000 clones, roughly 93% of them appearing once. Specimen: naive CD4+ T cells sorted from blood. Subset in this sample: CD45RA+ positively selected. These receptors all come from a woman under 40 in good health.

This chain connects TRBV6-1 to TRBJ1-1, with 10 bases lining up with TRBD1. This CDR3 comprises 13 residues. J gave up 10 bases and V 1 base, and 3 bases lay outside the gene matches. Germline V lookup: CDR1 MNHNS, CDR2 SASEGT. The CDR3 loop reads CASSEEGQGRAFF. CDR3 DNA sequence: TGTGCCAGCAGTGAAGAGGGACAGGGGAGAGCTTTCTTT.

The chain couples TRBV7-9 to TRBJ1-3; TRBD1 agrees at 10 bases. From germline, CDR1 is SEHNR and CDR2 FQNEAQ (reference sequence). The CDR3 covers 18 residues. The trim removed 6 bases at V and 2 bases at J, leaving 13 bases unmatched. CDR3 bases: TGTGCCAGCAGTTTTACCGGGACAGGGGCGCGACCTGGAAACACCATATATTTT. Translating gives CASSFTGTGARPGNTIYF.

This chain connects TRBV18 to TRBJ1-1; the D is unclear. CDR1 is KGHSH, CDR2 LQKENI, per germline. Trimming shortened V by 5 bases and J by 3 bases, and 16 bases separated the two germline ends. CDR3 length equals 15 residues. This CDR3 is CASSSALTAHTEAFF. The CDR3 DNA sequence: TGTGCCAGCTCATCGGCTCTTACAGCCCACACTGAAGCTTTCTTT.

The chain recombines TRBV27 with TRBJ1-2, with TRBD1 matching over 12 bases. Per germline, CDR1 MNHEY and CDR2 SMNVEV (reference sequence). CDR3 length: 15 residues. V shed 7 bases and J 7 bases; nucleotides not matched to a gene: 10. CDR3 bases: TGTGCCAGCACTTTCGTAGGGACAGGGGGCGGTGGCTACACCTTC. Residues: CASTFVGTGGGGYTF.

The chain is built from TRBV7-2 and TRBJ2-7; possibly TRBD1 for D (6 bases). The CDR3 contains 15 residues. The V end was cut by 5 bases, the J end by 5 bases, with 19 bases between. The germline V gene has CDR1 SGHTA and CDR2 FQGNSA. CDR3 region: CASSATGTQEHEQYF. CDR3 nucleotides: TGTGCCAGCAGCGCCACAGGGACCCAGGAACACGAGCAGTACTTC.

The CDR3 spells CASSIDRQQPGEQFF. CDR3 sequence (DNA): TGTGCCAGTAGTATAGACAGACAACAACCGGGAGAGCAGTTCTTC. This chain connects TRBV19 to TRBJ2-1; D perhaps matches TRBD2 (5 bases). The CDR3 runs 15 residues. V was cut by 0 bases and J by 10 bases, with 16 bases left in between. The V gene's germline CDR1 is LNHDA and CDR2 SQIVND (reference sequence).

V and J are TRBV19 and TRBJ1-2, with D maybe TRBD1 (5 bases). Deletions cut 4 bases from V and 4 bases from J, with 10 bases between. Looked up from germline, CDR1 is LNHDA and CDR2 is SQIVND (reference sequence). CDR3 size: 13 residues. CDR3 sequence (DNA): TGTGCCAGTAGTAAGACAGAATTCTATGGCTACACCTTC. Its translation: CASSKTEFYGYTF.